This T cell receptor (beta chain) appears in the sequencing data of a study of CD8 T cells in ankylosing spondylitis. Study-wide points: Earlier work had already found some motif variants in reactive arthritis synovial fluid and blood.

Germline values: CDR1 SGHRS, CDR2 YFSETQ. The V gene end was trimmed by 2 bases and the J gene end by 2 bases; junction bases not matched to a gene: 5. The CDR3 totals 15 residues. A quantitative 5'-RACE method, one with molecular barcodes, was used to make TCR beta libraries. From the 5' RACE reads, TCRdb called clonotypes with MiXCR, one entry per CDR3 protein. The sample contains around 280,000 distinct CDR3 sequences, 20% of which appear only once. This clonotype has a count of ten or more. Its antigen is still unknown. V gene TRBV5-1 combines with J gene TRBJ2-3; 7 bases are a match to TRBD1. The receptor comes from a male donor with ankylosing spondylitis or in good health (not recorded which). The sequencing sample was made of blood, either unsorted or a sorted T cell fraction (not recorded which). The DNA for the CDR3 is TGCGCCAGCAGCTTCTCACAGGGGATCACAGATACGCAGTATTTT. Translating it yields CASSFSQGITDTQYF.